These 24 T cell receptor beta chains were sequenced from one sample in a study of PD-1 blockade in classical Hodgkin lymphoma. With no exception, relapse followed autologous stem cell transplantation in all patients, and brentuximab vedotin exposure varied. The assay was immunoSEQ multiplex PCR, and TCRdb's table has in-frame clones only and misses some. This sample has about 100,000 clones, with nearly 90% found just once. This specimen was peripheral blood mononuclear cells (PBMCs), taken before the second cycle of nivolumab. These TCRs come from a human donor with classical Hodgkin lymphoma.

This clone was observed a single time. The chain couples TRBV11-3 to TRBJ2-7; the D gene is possibly TRBD2 (5 bases). From germline, CDR1 is SGHNT and CDR2 YENEEA. Between the trimmed V and J ends, which lost 3 bases and 5 bases, there was a span of 11 bases. CDR3 length equals 13 residues. The CDR3 sequence is CASSFTPRDEQYF. CDR3 DNA sequence: TGTGCCAGCAGCTTCACCCCGAGGGACGAGCAGTACTTC.

This chain joins TRBV5-4 and TRBJ1-2; 8 nucleotides agree with TRBD1. The germline gives CDR1 SGHNT, CDR2 YYREEE (reference sequence). CDR3 size: 16 residues. Trimming cost V 4 bases and J 1 base; bases outside gene matches: 9. Here the CDR3 reads CASSRIGQGSNYGYTF. The CDR3 DNA sequence: TGTGCCAGCAGCCGGATTGGACAGGGTAGTAACTATGGCTACACCTTC.

The chain couples TRBV7-6 to TRBJ1-4, with 8 bases matching TRBD1. Looked up from germline, CDR1 is SGHVS and CDR2 is FNYEAQ. V shed 5 bases, J shed 9 bases, and the junction held 5 bases outside the gene matches. The CDR3 is 13 amino acids. DNA of the CDR3: TGTGCCAGCAGCGAACGGACAGGGCAAAAACTGTTTTTT. As protein: CASSERTGQKLFF.

This chain links TRBV10-2 with TRBJ2-7; 9 nucleotides align to TRBD2. Germline values: CDR1 WSHSY, CDR2 SAAADI. V trimming: 7 bases; J trimming: 5 bases; junction bases outside the gene matches: 6. The length of the CDR3 is 13 residues. Here the CDR3 reads CASISGRMNEQYF. Here the CDR3 DNA reads TGCGCCAGCATTAGCGGGAGAATGAACGAGCAGTACTTC.

This chain connects TRBV28 to TRBJ1-1; possibly TRBD1 for D (6 bases). With 7 bases removed from V and 7 bases from J, the gap between germline ends came to 16 bases. CDR3 length equals 13 residues. CDR1 MDHEN and CDR2 SYDVKM come from the germline V gene. The CDR3 nucleotides read TGTGCCAGCATTGCAGGGGCTCGGGGTGAAGCTTTCTTT. Translation: CASIAGARGEAFF.

The J gene is TRBJ2-5, the V gene TRBV19; D unclear. CDR3 length equals 14 residues. Trimming shortened V by 5 bases and J by 5 bases, and 15 bases separated the two germline ends. Germline V lookup: CDR1 LNHDA, CDR2 SQIVND (reference sequence). The CDR3, as DNA: TGTGCCAGTAGTCTCACAGTCCTCGGGGAGACCCAGTACTTC. Its translation is CASSLTVLGETQYF.

This clone was seen only once. The rearrangement links TRBV11-2 to TRBJ2-6; D gene uncertain. The CDR3 covers 14 residues. The V gene lost 5 bases and the J gene lost 4 bases, with 9 bases spanning the gap. Germline-derived CDR1 and CDR2 are SGHAT and FQNNGV. The CDR3 is CASSPQTGANVLTF. The CDR3 coding sequence is TGTGCCAGCAGCCCGCAGACGGGGGCCAACGTCCTGACTTTC.

The chain links TRBV19 to TRBJ1-5, with 7 bases lining up with TRBD1. The CDR3 sequence is 16 residues long. With 4 bases clipped from V and 0 bases from J, the junction kept 6 bases outside the gene matches. Germline CDR1 LNHDA, CDR2 SQIVND (reference sequence). The CDR3 reads CASSKGTVNSNQPQHF. The CDR3, as DNA: TGTGCCAGTAGTAAGGGGACAGTAAATAGCAATCAGCCCCAGCATTTT.

This rearrangement joins TRBV4-1 to TRBJ2-5, with TRBD1 matching 7 bases. Germline CDR1 MGHRA, CDR2 YSYEKL. This CDR3 spans 17 amino acids. With V trimmed by 4 bases and J by 4 bases, 15 bases remained unmatched. CDR3 nucleotide sequence: TGCGCCAGCAGCCCCTTGGATATGTTGCCAGGGGGAGAGACCCAGTACTTC. Residues: CASSPLDMLPGGETQYF.

The V call is TRBV5-1, the J call TRBJ2-5; D gene unclear. The CDR3 sequence is 12 residues long. V was clipped by 4 bases and J by 0 bases, with 4 bases between them. Germline V gene sequence: CDR1 SGHRS, CDR2 YFSETQ. The CDR3: CASSGYQETQYF. CDR3 DNA sequence: TGCGCCAGCAGCGGGTACCAAGAGACCCAGTACTTC. Using reference TRBV5-1 and TRBJ2-5 for the parts outside the CDR3, the full variable domain is KAGVTQTPRYLIKTRGQQVTLSCSPISGHRSVSWYQQTPGQGLQFLFEYFSETQRNKGNFPGRFSGRQFSNSRSEMNVSTLELGDSALYLCASSGYQETQYFGPGTRLLVL.

The chain couples TRBV14 to TRBJ2-1, with TRBD2 matching over 13 bases. CDR1 is SGHDN and CDR2 is FVKESK in the germline V gene. V was pared by 4 bases and J by 10 bases, with 4 bases of the junction left unmatched. The length of the CDR3 is 14 residues. CDR3 residues: CASSLGLAGVEQFF. Written as DNA, the CDR3 is TGTGCCAGCAGCCTCGGACTAGCGGGAGTCGAGCAGTTCTTC.

The chain couples TRBV19 to TRBJ1-2; D remains unclear. With 2 bases removed from V and 0 bases from J, the gap between germline ends came to 4 bases. The CDR3 loop spans 13 amino acids. Germline CDR1 LNHDA, CDR2 SQIVND (reference sequence). The CDR3 sequence: CASSINSNYGYTF. The CDR3 nucleotides are TGTGCCAGTAGTATAAACTCTAACTATGGCTACACCTTC.

In nucleotides, the CDR3 is TGTGCCAGCAGCCTGGGACTATACGAGCAGTACTTC. Translating gives CASSLGLYEQYF. The gene calls are TRBV6-5 and TRBJ2-7, with 7 bases identical to TRBD2. The CDR3 covers 12 residues. Germline lookup yields CDR1 MNHEY and CDR2 SVGAGI. Losses at the gene ends were 6 bases for V and 4 bases for J; bases not matched to a gene: 3.

This chain uses TRBV5-4 with TRBJ2-5, with D hard to call. Germline assignment: CDR1 SGHNT and CDR2 YYREEE (reference sequence). This CDR3 spans 14 amino acids. V was pared by 2 bases and J by 4 bases, with 12 bases between. CDR3 loop: CASSFGVGRETQYF. The CDR3 coding sequence is TGTGCCAGCAGCTTCGGTGTCGGCCGAGAGACCCAGTACTTC.

The J gene is TRBJ2-1, the V gene TRBV5-8, with no clear D. This CDR3 region has 10 residues. V lost 4 bases and J lost 12, with 8 bases in between. Germline CDR1 SGHTS, CDR2 YDEGEE. In DNA form, the CDR3 reads TGTGCCAGCAGCATAGCTCGGCAGTTCTTC. It specifies CASSIARQFF.

In its sample, this clone was seen once. V gene TRBV5-1 combines with J gene TRBJ2-7; D gene ambiguous. V lost 2 bases, J lost 1 base, and 7 bases lay in between. CDR3 size: 13 residues. Germline V lookup: CDR1 SGHRS, CDR2 YFSETQ. CDR3 in amino acids: CASSFTESYEQYF. In DNA form, the CDR3 reads TGCGCCAGCAGCTTTACAGAGTCCTACGAGCAGTACTTC. The full variable domain, rest sourced from reference TRBV5-1 and TRBJ2-7, is KAGVTQTPRYLIKTRGQQVTLSCSPISGHRSVSWYQQTPGQGLQFLFEYFSETQRNKGNFPGRFSGRQFSNSRSEMNVSTLELGDSALYLCASSFTESYEQYFGPGTRLTVT.

The V and J genes are TRBV7-9 and TRBJ2-7; D unresolved. Germline CDR1 reads SEHNR; CDR2 reads FQNEAQ (reference sequence). V was clipped by 0 bases and J by 2 bases, with 11 bases between them. This CDR3 comprises 15 residues. The CDR3 region is CASSLAPLPTYEQYF. For the CDR3, the DNA is TGTGCCAGCAGCTTAGCCCCCCTACCGACCTACGAGCAGTACTTC.

This chain joins TRBV11-1 and TRBJ2-2; 7 nucleotides match TRBD1. V shed 6 bases, J shed 4 bases, and the junction held 11 bases outside the gene matches. Germline V CDR1 and CDR2: SGHAT, FQDESV (reference sequence). The CDR3 is 16 amino acids. This chain's CDR3 is CASSFSGTEFTGELFF. The DNA of the CDR3 is TGTGCCAGCAGTTTTTCCGGGACAGAGTTCACCGGGGAGCTGTTTTTT.

This clone appeared a few times. The J gene is TRBJ1-5, the V gene TRBV28; possible D gene TRBD1, 6 bases. Trimming took off 6 bases at V and 7 bases at J, with 16 bases between the two ends. CDR3 length: 14 amino acids. Germline V gene data show CDR1 as MDHEN and CDR2 as SYDVKM. CDR3 in DNA: TGTGCCAGCAGCAGTGACAGGCCTAAACAGCCCCAGCATTTT. It translates to CASSSDRPKQPQHF.

The chain has TRBV5-6 and TRBJ1-4; D is undetermined. V lost 5 bases to trimming and J lost 7 bases, with 21 bases between them. The CDR3 runs to 16 residues. In germline, CDR1 is SGHDT, CDR2 YYEEEE. This CDR3 reads CASSQRPVAVGEKLFF. CDR3 DNA: TGTGCCAGCAGTCAGAGACCCGTGGCAGTGGGTGAAAAACTGTTTTTT.

For this clone: A read error may account for a junction end that differs from germline. The chain is built from TRBV7-2 and TRBJ1-2; D perhaps matches TRBD1 (5 bases). Germline assignment: CDR1 SGHTA and CDR2 FQGNSA. CDR3 length: 12 residues. The CDR3 loop is CASSSIRGEPYF. The CDR3 DNA is TGTGCCAGCAGCTCCATCCGGGGGGAGCCTTACTTC.

The chain recombines TRBV7-9 with TRBJ2-1; 7 bases agree with TRBD2. This CDR3 region has 16 residues. V trimming: 5 bases; J trimming: 0 bases; junction bases outside the gene matches: 7. Germline V lookup: CDR1 SEHNR, CDR2 FQNEAQ (reference sequence). DNA of the CDR3: TGTGCCAGCAGCGGCCGGGAGGTTGGCTCCTACAATGAGCAGTTCTTC. Translated: CASSGREVGSYNEQFF.

The chain uses TRBV7-9 and TRBJ1-4; TRBD1 matches at 10 bases. The CDR3 contains 16 residues. Germline V gene sequence: CDR1 SEHNR, CDR2 FQNEAQ (reference sequence). The V segment lost 7 bases and the J segment 1 base; nucleotides outside the gene matches: 6. CDR3: CASTPGQGQTNEKLFF. In DNA form, the CDR3 reads TGTGCCAGCACGCCGGGACAGGGGCAAACTAATGAAAAACTGTTTTTT.

The chain combines TRBV18 with TRBJ2-7; no firm D call. The germline CDR1 and CDR2 sequences are KGHSH and LQKENI. Trimming took 0 bases from V and 2 from J, leaving 8 bases between them. CDR3 length: 14 residues. The CDR3 sequence is CASSPPARPYEQYF. DNA for the CDR3: TGTGCCAGCTCACCACCTGCGAGGCCCTACGAGCAGTACTTC.